This T cell receptor beta chain emerged from a study of CD8+ T cells in alopecia areata. The investigators collected lesional scalp punch biopsies and peripheral blood from alopecia areata patients. Germline V CDR1 and CDR2: SGHRS, YFSETQ. CDR3 length: 14 residues. Between the trimmed V and J ends, which lost 4 bases and 7 bases, there was a span of 15 bases. Following extraction, RNA underwent reverse transcription to cDNA, which served as the sequencing template. Here immunoSEQ multiplex PCR was the method, and the copy in TCRdb shows in-frame clones only, minus some. Among 250,000 or so clones listed, approximately 61% were seen once. This clone was observed once.

V and J are TRBV5-1 and TRBJ2-1; D gene ambiguous. This specimen consisted of CD4+ T cells sorted from blood, obtained at week 0. The clonotype was recovered from a human donor with alopecia areata. In DNA form, the CDR3 reads TGCGCCAGCAGCCCCCCACGGGTGCGGAATGAGCAGTTCTTC. It translates to CASSPPRVRNEQFF.